The clone carrying this TCR beta chain is medium-sized. Its antigen remains unidentified. This specimen belongs to a study of liver allograft versus peripheral blood T cells. Whole-study context: In transplanted livers, T cell receptor repertoires were compared with those found in the recipients' peripheral blood.

Overall study findings and caveats: Liver allograft repertoires of T cell receptors reportedly diverged from peripheral blood repertoires.

TCRdb fed the reads into MiXCR, producing one record per CDR3 protein. The sample yields some 8,500 distinct CDR3 sequences, over 12% seen once. Germline CDR1 and CDR2: MNHEY and SMNVEV (reference sequence). Deletions cut 11 bases from V and 2 bases from J, with 10 bases between. This CDR3 has 13 residues. The chain uses TRBV27 and TRBJ1-6; a possible D gene is TRBD1 (6 bases). This TCR was recovered from a human patient who had a liver transplant. Some T cells may arise from the graft donor. CDR3 in amino acids: CARRGPYNSPLHF. In nucleotides, the CDR3 is TGTGCCCGCCGGGGGCCCTATAATTCACCCCTCCACTTT.